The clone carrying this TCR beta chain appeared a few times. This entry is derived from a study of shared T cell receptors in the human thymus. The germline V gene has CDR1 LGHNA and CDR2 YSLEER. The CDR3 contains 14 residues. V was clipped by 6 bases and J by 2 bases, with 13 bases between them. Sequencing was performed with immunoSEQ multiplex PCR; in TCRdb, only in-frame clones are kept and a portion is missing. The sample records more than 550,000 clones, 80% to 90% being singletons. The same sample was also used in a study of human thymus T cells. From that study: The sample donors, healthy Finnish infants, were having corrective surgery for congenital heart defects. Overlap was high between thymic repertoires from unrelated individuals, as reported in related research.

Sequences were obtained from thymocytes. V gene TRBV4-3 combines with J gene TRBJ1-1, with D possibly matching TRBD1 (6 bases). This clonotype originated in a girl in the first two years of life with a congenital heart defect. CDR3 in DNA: TGCGCCAGCAGTCCCGGGACAAACAACACTGAAGCTTTCTTT. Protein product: CASSPGTNNTEAFF.